The rows below give T cell receptor beta chains drawn from one sample of a study of T cells in Graves' hyperthyroidism and ophthalmopathy. A single record per CDR3 protein comes from TCRdb applying MiXCR to the multiplex PCR reads. Altogether roughly 290,000 distinct CDR3 sequences are present, roughly 15% being singletons, with the ten largest covering 7.8%. The sample comprised blood. These receptor sequences come from a woman under 40 with Graves' hyperthyroidism that later progressed to Graves' ophthalmopathy. Both conserved end residues are part of each CDR3. Each record gives: D gene, clone size, J gene, V gene, CDR3 DNA, CDR3 protein. The D gene is left open where the match is weak. Clone size is stated in some rows and not others, as once, few, many or a class when expanded.

-,many,TRBJ2-1,TRBV7-2,TGTGCCAGCAGCTCTTGGGACCCGCGTGGGAATGAGCAGTTCTTC,CASSSWDPRGNEQFF
-,many,TRBJ1-6,TRBV30,TGTGCCTGGAATGCGGGGCAGAATAATTCACCCCTCCACTTT,CAWNAGQNNSPLHF
-,many,TRBJ2-5,TRBV7-9,TGTGCCAGCAGCATCGGGTTCGAAGAGACCCAGTACTTC,CASSIGFEETQYF
-,many,TRBJ1-1,TRBV6-4,TGTGCCAGCAGCCCAACATGGACGGGGATTGGTCACACTGAAGCTTTCTTT,CASSPTWTGIGHTEAFF
TRBD1,many,TRBJ2-2,TRBV6-6,TGTGCCAGCAGTTACCCAGGGGGCGCTGACGGGGAGCTGTTTTTT,CASSYPGGADGELFF
-,many,TRBJ1-2,TRBV10-3,TGTGCCAACTCACAGGCCCCGGGGGAGGGCTACACCTTC,CANSQAPGEGYTF
-,many,TRBJ1-2,TRBV3-1,TGTGCCACGACTCCGTCGGGCGCGGATGGCTACACCTTC,CATTPSGADGYTF
-,few,TRBJ2-7,TRBV10-3,TGTGCCATCAGCGCGCGAGGCTCTGAGCAGTACTTC,CAISARGSEQYF
-,-,TRBJ2-7,TRBV19,TGTGCCAGTAGTTCCGAGGTTCCCTACGAGCAGTACTTC,CASSSEVPYEQYF
-,few,TRBJ2-6,TRBV27,TGTGCCAGCAGGGGGGTCGGCTCTGGGGCCAACGTCCTGACTTTC,CASRGVGSGANVLTF
-,-,TRBJ2-3,TRBV9,TGTGCCAGCAGCGTAGTTGGGGGGGCGCCTAGCACAGATACGCAGTATTTT,CASSVVGGAPSTDTQYF
-,many,TRBJ1-5,TRBV7-2,TGTGCCAGCAGCCGACGGCACGGTGGAGATCAGCCCCAGCATTTT,CASSRRHGGDQPQHF
TRBD1,many,TRBJ2-7,TRBV30,TGTGCCTGGAGGGACAGGAACTCCTACGAGCAGTACTTC,CAWRDRNSYEQYF
-,few,TRBJ2-2,TRBV19,TGTGCCAGTATCGACCCCAGGGACCGTAGCCCCCGGGAGCTGTTTTTT,CASIDPRDRSPRELFF
-,many,TRBJ1-5,TRBV10-3,TGTGCCATCAGTGAGTATGGGGGCAATCAGCCCCAGCATTTT,CAISEYGGNQPQHF
-,many,TRBJ2-7,TRBV7-9,TGTGCCAGCAGCTCGGTAGACGAGCAGTACTTC,CASSSVDEQYF
TRBD2,many,TRBJ2-7,TRBV15,TGTGCCACCAGCGGGACTAGCGGGGGAAGCTCCTACGAGCAGTACTTC,CATSGTSGGSSYEQYF
-,many,TRBJ2-5,TRBV2,TGTGCCAGCGACGGGACTGGTGCAGAGACCCAGTACTTC,CASDGTGAETQYF
TRBD2,few,TRBJ2-5,TRBV9,TGTGCCAGCAGCCCACGAGCGGGAGGGGAGACCCAGTACTTC,CASSPRAGGETQYF
-,few,TRBJ2-1,TRBV2,TGTGCCAGCGGTGAAAACCCCCGGCTAGGGGGGGGTGAGCAGTTCTTC,CASGENPRLGGGEQFF
TRBD1,many,TRBJ2-7,TRBV4-1,TGCGCCAGCAGCCAACCCATCGGACAGGGCCCCTACGAGCAGTACTTC,CASSQPIGQGPYEQYF
-,many,TRBJ2-2,TRBV7-8,TGTGCCAGCAGCTGGTCGACGGCCTCGAACACCGGGGAGCTGTTTTTT,CASSWSTASNTGELFF
TRBD2,many,TRBJ2-7,TRBV20-1,TGCAGTGCTAGGTGGACTAGCGAGTACGAGCAGTACTTC,CSARWTSEYEQYF
-,-,TRBJ2-7,TRBV29-1,TGCAGCGGCCGGGATGGGATCGGGGAGCAGTACTTC,CSGRDGIGEQYF
TRBD2,few,TRBJ2-3,TRBV29-1,TGCAGCGTTCCCGGACTAGCGGGAGTACGGGCCCTAAGCACAGATACGCAGTATTTT,CSVPGLAGVRALSTDTQYF
-,many,TRBJ2-3,TRBV7-7,TGTGCTAGCAGCCCCACGGCGTGGAGCACAGATACGCAGTATTTT,CASSPTAWSTDTQYF
-,many,TRBJ2-1,TRBV7-9,TGTGCCAGCAGCTTAGGCCCTAACTACAATGAGCAGTTCTTC,CASSLGPNYNEQFF
TRBD2,many,TRBJ2-3,TRBV7-2,TGTGCCAGCAGAAGTGGACTAGCGGGAGCAGATACGCAGTATTTT,CASRSGLAGADTQYF
-,-,TRBJ2-1,TRBV29-1,TGCAGCGTTTGCTCAAAATCATGCCACAATGAGCAGTTCTTC,CSVCSKSCHNEQFF
-,-,TRBJ1-5,TRBV28,TGTGCCAGCAGATCCCAGGGCGGCAATCAGCCCCAGCATTTT,CASRSQGGNQPQHF
-,many,TRBJ1-5,TRBV20-1,TGCAGTGCTAGGGGCTCTGGGCGCGGTCAGCCCCAGCATTTT,CSARGSGRGQPQHF
TRBD1,-,TRBJ1-5,TRBV6-2/TRBV6-3,TGTGCCAGCAGTTCCGGGACAGGGGGTCCTGGGCAGCCCCAGCATTTT,CASSSGTGGPGQPQHF
TRBD2,many,TRBJ2-1,TRBV3-1,TGTGCCAGCAGCCAAGATGGCTTGCGGGAGGACTCCTACAATGAGCAGTTCTTC,CASSQDGLREDSYNEQFF
TRBD1,many,TRBJ2-7,TRBV7-8,TGTGCCAGCAGCGCCCGGGACAGCTTACTTTACGAGCAGTACTTC,CASSARDSLLYEQYF
TRBD1,many,TRBJ2-7,TRBV18,TGTGCCAGCTCACCGCCAGCGTCGACAGGGAGAACCTACGAGCAGTACTTC,CASSPPASTGRTYEQYF
-,-,TRBJ1-1,TRBV15,TGTGCCACCCAGAGCGGGGACACTGAAGCTTTCTTT,CATQSGDTEAFF